The 7 T cell receptor beta chains in this list originate from one sample, sequenced in a study of cytomegalovirus exposure and HLA in healthy donors. The PCR ran on 60 Vbeta and 13 Jbeta primers. Sequenced by immunoSEQ multiplex PCR; TCRdb stores in-frame clones only, minus some. This table has some 150,000 clones, around 81% appearing once. Material for sequencing was PBMCs. These receptors were taken from a young woman in good health and CMV-seropositive.

The chain uses TRBV11-2 and TRBJ2-7; 11 positions agree with TRBD1. The trim removed 3 bases at V and 7 bases at J, leaving 11 bases unmatched. The CDR3 is made up of 16 amino acids. Per germline, CDR1 SGHAT and CDR2 FQNNGV. The CDR3 is CASSLRWDRGTREQYF. Written as DNA, the CDR3 is TGTGCCAGCAGCTTGAGGTGGGACAGGGGGACACGAGAGCAGTACTTC.

This rearrangement joins TRBV11-2 to TRBJ1-4; TRBD1 aligns across 7 bases. The CDR3 extends over 15 amino acids. Looked up from germline, CDR1 is SGHAT and CDR2 is FQNNGV. The V segment lost 1 base and the J segment 8 bases; nucleotides outside the gene matches: 7. CDR3 DNA: TGTGCCAGCAGCTTAGGACACAGGGGTTACGAAAAACTGTTTTTT. This sequence encodes CASSLGHRGYEKLFF.

CDR3 sequence reads: CASGEQGSDTGELFF. DNA for the CDR3: TGTGCCAGCGGGGAACAGGGGTCAGACACCGGGGAGCTGTTTTTT. The chain couples TRBV6-1 to TRBJ2-2; 7 bases are a match to TRBD1. From germline, CDR1 is MNHNS and CDR2 SASEGT. The V gene end was trimmed by 8 bases and the J gene end by 3 bases; junction bases not matched to a gene: 9. This CDR3 region has 15 residues.

This rearrangement joins TRBV2 to TRBJ2-3, with D maybe TRBD1 (6 bases). Germline CDR1 and CDR2: SNHLY and FYNNEI. The CDR3 loop spans 14 amino acids. Trimming left V 9 bases short and J 0 bases short, with 13 bases between. The CDR3 bases are TGTGCCAGAGACAGGCGAATGAGCACAGATACGCAGTATTTT. Amino acid sequence: CARDRRMSTDTQYF.

This chain joins TRBV6-5 and TRBJ1-1; 8 bases are a match to TRBD1. J lost 12 bases, V lost 5 bases, and 5 bases had no gene match. The CDR3 extends over 11 amino acids. Germline CDR1 reads MNHEY; CDR2 reads SVGAGI. Here the CDR3 reads CASSAGQAPFF. CDR3 sequence (DNA): TGTGCCAGCAGTGCGGGACAGGCTCCTTTCTTT.

The genes are TRBV7-2 and TRBJ1-5, with TRBD1 as a possible D gene (6 bases). This CDR3 has 15 amino acids. The V gene lost 4 bases and the J gene lost 3 bases, with 13 bases spanning the gap. CDR1 and CDR2 from the germline V gene are SGHTA and FQGNSA. CDR3 coding DNA: TGTGCCAGCAGCTCGACAGGTTGGCCCAATCAGCCCCAGCATTTT. Translated, it gives CASSSTGWPNQPQHF.

Note on this clone: Other nucleotide sequences in the sample specify the same CDR3. The rearrangement links TRBV15 to TRBJ2-7; no firm D call. Trimming stripped 2 bases from V and 2 bases from J, with 7 bases between. Germline V lookup: CDR1 LNHNV, CDR2 YYDKDF (reference sequence). CDR3 length: 13 residues. In DNA form, the CDR3 reads TGTGCCACCAGCAGAACTTTGGCCTACGAGCAGTACTTC. Protein sequence: CATSRTLAYEQYF.